This passage covers 10 T cell receptor beta chains from one sample sequenced in a study of cytomegalovirus exposure and HLA in healthy donors. Primers: 60 Vbeta forward and 13 Jbeta reverse. Clones were sequenced by immunoSEQ multiplex PCR, and TCRdb holds only the in-frame ones, with some missing. The repertoire has around 70,000 clones, less than 80% of them found once; the top ten carry 8% to 10%. Sample: PBMCs. The receptor source for this set is a woman between 40 and 55 years old in good health and CMV-seropositive.

The CDR3 spells CASASIRGNTIYF. The CDR3 DNA follows: TGTGCCAGCGCCTCGATCAGGGGAAACACCATATATTTT. The chain has TRBV6-1 and TRBJ1-3; D is ambiguous. This CDR3 region has 13 residues. Germline-derived CDR1 and CDR2 are MNHNS and SASEGT. V lost 8 bases and J 4 bases, leaving 12 bases between the germline ends.

The rearrangement joins TRBV6-5 to TRBJ2-5, with D perhaps TRBD2 (5 bases). The CDR3 loop spans 14 amino acids. Germline V gives CDR1 MNHEY, CDR2 SVGAGI. V was clipped by 6 bases and J by 3 bases, with 14 bases between them. The CDR3 nucleotides read TGTGCCAGCAGCCTGAGGGTGGGCGAAGAGACCCAGTACTTC. Translation gives CASSLRVGEETQYF.

This clone has a handful of counts. The chain joins TRBV5-4 to TRBJ2-7; TRBD2 aligns across 11 bases. The CDR3 consists of 15 residues. V lost 4 bases and J lost 2; bases outside the gene matches: 5. Germline lookup yields CDR1 SGHNT and CDR2 YYREEE (reference sequence). CDR3 sequence: CASSVTSGGAYEQYF. CDR3 coding DNA: TGTGCCAGCAGCGTAACTAGCGGGGGCGCCTACGAGCAGTACTTC.

J is TRBJ2-1 and V is TRBV4-2; D may be TRBD1 (6 bases). This CDR3 contains 15 residues. V was shortened by 3 bases and J by 6 bases, with 15 bases between the two germline ends. Germline V gene data show CDR1 as LGHNA and CDR2 as YNFKEQ. CDR3 nucleotide sequence: TGTGCCAGCAGCCAGTTGACAGGTTCTTCCAATGAGCAGTTCTTC. This sequence encodes CASSQLTGSSNEQFF.

The chain uses TRBV6-1 and TRBJ1-6; 7 bases fit TRBD1. This CDR3 region has 14 residues. CDR1 is MNHNS, CDR2 SASEGT, per germline. Trimming took 9 bases from V and 10 from J; bases not matched to a gene: 12. This chain's CDR3 is CASEGGRERSPLHF. The CDR3 bases are TGTGCCAGTGAAGGGGGCAGGGAACGATCACCCCTCCACTTT.

The chain recombines TRBV5-1 with TRBJ2-7, with D possibly TRBD2 on 5 matching bases. Trimming left V 5 bases short and J 4 bases short, with 10 bases between. In germline, CDR1 is SGHRS, CDR2 YFSETQ. The CDR3 is 12 amino acids. CDR3: CASRAEGYEQYF. For the CDR3, the DNA is TGCGCCAGCAGGGCCGAGGGTTACGAGCAGTACTTC.

The rearrangement uses TRBV27 and TRBJ1-4; possible D gene TRBD1, 6 bases. V gave up 5 bases and J gave up 8 bases, with 15 bases separating them. Germline lookup yields CDR1 MNHEY and CDR2 SMNVEV (reference sequence). The CDR3 is made up of 14 amino acids. The CDR3 here is CASSPRGAREKLFF. The CDR3 nucleotides read TGTGCCAGCAGTCCCAGGGGTGCAAGGGAAAAACTGTTTTTT.

This clone was seen once. The chain has TRBV20-1 and TRBJ2-7, with D uncertain. V lost 6 bases, J lost 6 bases, and 12 bases lay in between. CDR1 is DFQATT, CDR2 SNEGSKA, per germline (reference sequence). The CDR3 is made up of 11 amino acids. The CDR3 here is CSAPWAGEQYF. The CDR3, as DNA: TGCAGTGCCCCCTGGGCAGGCGAGCAGTACTTC.

In regard to this clone: A junction boundary mismatches the germline segment, possibly from a read error. This chain uses TRBV4-2 with TRBJ2-3; 7 bases are shared with TRBD2. CDR1 is LGHNA, CDR2 YNFKEQ, per germline. This CDR3 is 16 amino acids long. CDR3 loop: CASSQQTSPLFLNVHF. CDR3 nucleotides: TGTGCCAGCAGCCAGCAGACTAGCCCCCTTTTCCTTAACGTCCATTTT.

Only a few counts were recorded for this clone. The rearrangement links TRBV7-9 to TRBJ2-3; 8 bases match TRBD1. This CDR3 has 17 amino acids. V trimming: 6 bases; J trimming: 1 base; junction bases outside the gene matches: 12. Germline CDR1 SEHNR, CDR2 FQNEAQ (reference sequence). The CDR3 loop is CASRRQGLGSGTDTQYF. CDR3 DNA sequence: TGTGCCAGCAGGAGACAGGGGCTCGGATCTGGCACAGATACGCAGTATTTT.